The sample holds many counts of the clone carrying this T cell receptor (beta chain). Its antigen is as yet unknown. Germline values: CDR1 SGHTA, CDR2 FQGNSA. The V gene lost 6 bases and the J gene lost 1 base, with 7 bases spanning the gap. The CDR3 length is 12 residues. The sample is drawn from a study of blood T cells in healthy people across ages. Study results and limitations: Researchers deemed the diversity estimates from one million T cells underestimates.

PCR was performed a second time for roughly 7 to 12 cycles using a sample-barcoded 5' primer and a J-beta primer mix. TCRdb analysed the 5' RACE reads with MiXCR anew, one entry per CDR3 protein. The sample includes about 900,000 distinct CDR3 sequences, roughly 60% of them seen just once. The TCR originated in a man younger than 40 in good health. The sequenced sample consisted of blood. This sequence joins TRBV7-2 and TRBJ2-7; D is uncertain. The CDR3 here is CASSPPSYEQYF. The DNA of the CDR3 is TGTGCCAGCAGTCCCCCTTCCTACGAGCAGTACTTC.